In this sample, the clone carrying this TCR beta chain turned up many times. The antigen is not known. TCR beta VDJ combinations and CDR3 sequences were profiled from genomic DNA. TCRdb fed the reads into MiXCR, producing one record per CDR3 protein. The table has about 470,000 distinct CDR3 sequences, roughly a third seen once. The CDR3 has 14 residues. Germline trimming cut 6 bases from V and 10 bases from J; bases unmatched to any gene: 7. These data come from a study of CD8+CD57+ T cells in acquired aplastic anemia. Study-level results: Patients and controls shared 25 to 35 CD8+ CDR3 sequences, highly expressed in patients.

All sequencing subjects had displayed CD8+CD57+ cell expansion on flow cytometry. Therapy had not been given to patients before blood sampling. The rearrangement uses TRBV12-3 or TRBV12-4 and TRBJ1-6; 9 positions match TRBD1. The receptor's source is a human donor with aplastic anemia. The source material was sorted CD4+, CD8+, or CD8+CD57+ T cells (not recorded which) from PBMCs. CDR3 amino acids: CASRDRQGESPLHF. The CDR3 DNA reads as TGTGCCAGCAGAGACCGACAGGGGGAGTCACCCCTCCACTTT.